This TCR beta chain comes out of a study of cytomegalovirus exposure and HLA in healthy donors. Findings and limits, study-wide: Within an earlier analysis, most TCR beta V segments proved productive either about 87% or about 30% of the time. The study found most TCR sequences rare, yet found some public TCRs in many donors.

This clone was counted once. Its antigen is not known. Vbeta (60) and Jbeta (13) primers were used in the PCR. Repertoires were generated with immunoSEQ multiplex PCR, while TCRdb's copy carries only in-frame clones and drops some. The sample yields 120,000 or so clones, about 80% seen once. The CDR3 has 13 amino acids. J was trimmed by 6 bases and V by 7 bases; bases with no gene match: 9. Germline CDR1 and CDR2: MNHEY and SVGAGI. This rearrangement joins TRBV6-5 to TRBJ2-7; 7 bases match TRBD1. This TCR was sampled from a woman in her forties or fifties in good health and CMV-seropositive. The sequenced sample consisted of PBMCs. CDR3 residues: CASTPGGTFEQYF. CDR3 bases: TGTGCCAGCACCCCAGGGGGAACCTTCGAGCAGTACTTC.